Sequencing of this TCR beta chain was carried out in a study of siplizumab effects on memory and regulatory T cells. This CDR3 has 12 residues. The germline V and J ends were trimmed by 3 bases and 6 bases, with 6 bases remaining between them. CDR1 and CDR2 from the germline V gene are LNHDA and SQIVND (reference sequence). Clones were read by immunoSEQ multiplex PCR, and TCRdb kept only the in-frame ones, dropping some. Of approximately 70,000 clones in the sample, around 90% were seen once. What was sequenced was CD8+ T cells sorted from blood. This TCR was sampled from a human donor in good health. The chain joins TRBV19 to TRBJ2-1; D gene unclear. In nucleotides, the CDR3 is TGTGCCAGTAGTATGGGTCCCAATGAGCAGTTCTTC. Translated: CASSMGPNEQFF.